What follows are 27 T cell receptor beta chains derived from one specimen sequenced in a study of blood T cell repertoires in COVID-19 (dated by TCRdb to about 2020). Libraries were made using the immunoSEQ multiplex PCR assay. The table was pulled from immuneACCESS by TCRdb, which kept in-frame rearrangements only. Such tables lose some clones; where checked, under half of the loss comes from unresolved V genes, and the rest has no known cause. This sample comprises more than 65,000 clones, over 80% of them detected only once. Approximately 13% of the sample rests with the top ten. The sample consisted of peripheral blood. These TCRs come from a woman older than 75 with acute or convalescent COVID-19.

The V gene is TRBV5-1, the J gene TRBJ2-5, with D possibly matching TRBD1 (6 bases). CDR3 length equals 16 residues. V shed 0 bases and J shed 1 base, with 13 bases lying between them. Looked up from germline, CDR1 is SGHRS and CDR2 is YFSETQ. CDR3 sequence: CASSLAQGRSQETQYF. CDR3 coding DNA: TGCGCCAGCAGCTTGGCACAGGGTCGGAGCCAAGAGACCCAGTACTTC.

J is TRBJ1-5 and V is TRBV6-5; the D is unclear. V gave up 4 bases and J gave up 3 bases, with 10 bases separating them. CDR1 is MNHEY and CDR2 is SVGAGI in the germline V gene. The CDR3 contains 14 residues. CDR3 sequence (DNA): TGTGCCAGCAGTTTCTCCGGGATCAATCAGCCCCAGCATTTT. Its protein product is CASSFSGINQPQHF.

The J gene is TRBJ1-1, the V gene TRBV6-2 or TRBV6-3; 7 nucleotides line up with TRBD1. Germline V gene sequence: CDR1 MNHEY, CDR2 SVGEGT. Germline trimming cut 5 bases from V and 11 bases from J; bases unmatched to any gene: 5. This CDR3 region has 11 residues. The DNA of the CDR3 is TGTGCCAGCAGTAGAGACAGGGCGGCTTTCTTT. Translation: CASSRDRAAFF.

J is TRBJ2-3 and V is TRBV4-1; 8 nucleotides line up with TRBD2. Germline V gene sequence: CDR1 MGHRA, CDR2 YSYEKL. Trimming at V came to 3 bases and at J to 5 bases, leaving 10 bases not matched to a gene. This CDR3 region has 16 residues. The CDR3 is CASSHGESGSGDTQYF. The CDR3 coding sequence is TGCGCCAGCAGCCACGGGGAAAGCGGGAGCGGAGATACGCAGTATTTT.

The chain joins TRBV20-1 to TRBJ2-1; 8 bases are shared with TRBD1. V lost 3 bases, J lost 4 bases, and 8 bases stayed unmatched. The CDR3 has 15 amino acids. Looked up from germline, CDR1 is DFQATT and CDR2 is SNEGSKA (reference sequence). This CDR3 reads CSASSSRTGYNEQFF. The CDR3 bases are TGCAGTGCTAGTTCTTCACGGACAGGGTACAATGAGCAGTTCTTC.

The rearrangement links TRBV19 to TRBJ2-5; D is unresolved. Trimming cost V 3 bases and J 1 base, with 9 bases left between them. The CDR3 is made up of 14 amino acids. Germline loops: CDR1 LNHDA, CDR2 SQIVND (reference sequence). CDR3 sequence (DNA): TGTGCCAGTAGTATTAGCCGTTTCCAAGAGACCCAGTACTTC. This gives the protein CASSISRFQETQYF.

This chain connects TRBV7-2 to TRBJ2-5; TRBD2 agrees at 10 bases. The CDR3 spans 16 residues. With 5 bases clipped from V and 5 bases from J, the junction kept 11 bases outside the gene matches. The germline V gene has CDR1 SGHTA and CDR2 FQGNSA. Here the CDR3 reads CASSPTLAGAGETQYF. The CDR3 DNA reads as TGTGCCAGCAGCCCGACGCTAGCGGGAGCTGGGGAGACCCAGTACTTC.

A few counts support this clone. CDR3 DNA: TGTGCCAGCGGGACAGATAACACCGGGGAGCTGTTTTTT. Translating gives CASGTDNTGELFF. The gene calls are TRBV25-1 and TRBJ2-2; TRBD1 aligns across 7 bases. The CDR3 spans 13 residues. The junction had 2 bases not matched to a gene; V was cut back by 8 bases and J by 2 bases. Germline loops: CDR1 MGHDK, CDR2 SYGVNS.

This clone was seen a single time. The CDR3 here is CASSFPPLRGARETQYF. DNA for the CDR3: TGTGCCAGCAGTTTTCCTCCCCTCCGGGGGGCCAGAGAGACCCAGTACTTC. V is TRBV28 and J is TRBJ2-5; maybe TRBD2 (7 bases). The CDR3 extends over 17 amino acids. Trimming took 3 bases from V and 4 from J, leaving 21 bases between them. Germline CDR1 is MDHEN and CDR2 is SYDVKM. The whole variable domain, remainder taken from reference TRBV28 and TRBJ2-5, is DVKVTQSSRYLVKRTGEKVFLECVQDMDHENMFWYRQDPGLGLRLIYFSYDVKMKEKGDIPEGYSVSREKKERFSLILESASTNQTSMYLCASSFPPLRGARETQYFGPGTRLLVL.

The V and J genes are TRBV12-5 and TRBJ1-1; 8 bases are shared with TRBD1. Germline trimming cut 6 bases from V and 3 bases from J; bases unmatched to any gene: 12. From germline, CDR1 is LGHNT and CDR2 FRNRAP. The CDR3 contains 16 residues. The CDR3 sequence is CASGGPQGAVDTEAFF. The CDR3 DNA reads TGTGCTAGTGGGGGGCCCCAGGGGGCGGTGGACACTGAAGCTTTCTTT.

The rearrangement links TRBV4-3 to TRBJ2-3; D not resolved. The V end lost 0 bases, the J end lost 2 bases, and 6 bases lay between the germline ends. The germline V gene has CDR1 LGHNA and CDR2 YSLEER. The CDR3 loop spans 14 amino acids. The CDR3 spells CASSQDVATDTQYF. DNA of the CDR3: TGCGCCAGCAGCCAAGATGTGGCCACAGATACGCAGTATTTT.

This clone has a handful of counts. In DNA form, the CDR3 reads TGTGCCAGCAGCCAAGGGGCGGGAATGGGTAATCAGCCCCAGCATTTT. The encoded protein is CASSQGAGMGNQPQHF. This chain links TRBV4-2 with TRBJ1-5, with no clear D. This CDR3 has 16 residues. The V end lost 1 base, the J end lost 4 bases, and 14 bases lay between the germline ends. The germline V gene has CDR1 LGHNA and CDR2 YNFKEQ.

The rearrangement links TRBV19 to TRBJ2-2; D not certain. The V end lost 5 bases, the J end lost 1 base, and 5 bases lay between the germline ends. This CDR3 spans 13 amino acids. The germline V gene encodes CDR1 LNHDA and CDR2 SQIVND (reference sequence). This CDR3 reads CASSLGNTGELFF. CDR3 DNA: TGTGCCAGTAGTCTCGGGAACACCGGGGAGCTGTTTTTT.

The J gene is TRBJ2-2, the V gene TRBV5-1; a weak D match, TRBD2 (5 bases). The CDR3 runs to 16 residues. Germline CDR1 is SGHRS and CDR2 is YFSETQ. Trimming stripped 4 bases from V and 0 bases from J, with 13 bases between. CDR3 region: CASSLNAGANTGELFF. In nucleotides, the CDR3 is TGCGCCAGCAGCCTCAACGCGGGCGCGAACACCGGGGAGCTGTTTTTT.

The chain uses TRBV6-5 and TRBJ1-1; TRBD1 might be the D (5 bases). V lost 5 bases to trimming and J lost 6 bases, with 13 bases between them. The V gene's germline CDR1 is MNHEY and CDR2 SVGAGI. The length of the CDR3 is 13 residues. The CDR3 region is CASSQQAGPEAFF. DNA for the CDR3: TGTGCCAGCAGTCAACAGGCAGGTCCTGAAGCTTTCTTT.

The CDR3 sequence is CASSQDRTGYGYTF. Written as DNA, the CDR3 is TGTGCCAGCAGCCAAGACCGGACAGGGTATGGCTACACCTTC. V usage is TRBV4-2 and J usage is TRBJ1-2, with 8 nucleotides matching TRBD1. Trimming took 0 bases from V and 5 from J; bases not matched to a gene: 2. The CDR3 loop spans 14 amino acids. CDR1 LGHNA and CDR2 YNFKEQ come from the germline V gene.

The chain employs TRBV4-3 and TRBJ2-2, with 7 bases fitting TRBD1. The J segment lost 2 bases and the V segment lost 4 bases, leaving 4 bases of the junction unmatched. In germline, CDR1 is LGHNA, CDR2 YSLEER. The CDR3 length is 15 residues. CDR3: CASSRRQGNTGELFF. The DNA for the CDR3 is TGCGCCAGCAGCCGACGACAGGGAAACACCGGGGAGCTGTTTTTT.

CDR3 in amino acids: CASSPLGGGYNEQFF. The CDR3 nucleotides read TGCGCCAGCAGCCCCTTGGGGGGTGGATACAATGAGCAGTTCTTC. The chain employs TRBV4-3 and TRBJ2-1; D may be TRBD2 (6 bases). Trimming stripped 4 bases from V and 4 bases from J, with 14 bases between. In germline, CDR1 is LGHNA, CDR2 YSLEER. The CDR3 is 15 amino acids.

This chain joins TRBV6-5 and TRBJ2-5, with D possibly matching TRBD1 (5 bases). The V gene lost 7 bases and the J gene lost 5 bases, with 17 bases spanning the gap. Looked up from germline, CDR1 is MNHEY and CDR2 is SVGAGI. This CDR3 has 14 amino acids. This CDR3 is CASILTAGSETQYF. Here the CDR3 DNA reads TGTGCCAGCATCCTGACAGCAGGAAGTGAGACCCAGTACTTC.

This chain joins TRBV12-3 or TRBV12-4 and TRBJ1-1; D is unclear. The CDR3 consists of 12 residues. The V end lost 2 bases, the J end lost 5 bases, and 6 bases lay between the germline ends. The CDR3 loop is CASSLRDTEAFF. The CDR3 coding sequence is TGTGCCAGCAGTTTACGGGATACTGAAGCTTTCTTT.

The chain employs TRBV28 and TRBJ2-3; a weak D match, TRBD1 (5 bases). V was cut by 2 bases and J by 13 bases, with 16 bases left in between. The CDR3 has 13 amino acids. In germline, CDR1 is MDHEN, CDR2 SYDVKM. CDR3 protein: CASSLEDSGNKYF. CDR3 nucleotides: TGTGCCAGCAGTTTAGAAGACAGTGGCAATAAGTATTTT.

The rearrangement joins TRBV19 to TRBJ2-2, with D maybe TRBD1 (6 bases). This CDR3 is 15 amino acids long. CDR1 and CDR2 from the germline V gene are LNHDA and SQIVND (reference sequence). Trimming took off 6 bases at V and 3 bases at J, with 14 bases between the two ends. CDR3 residues: CASSLDRLDTGELFF. DNA of the CDR3: TGTGCCAGTAGCCTTGACAGGTTGGACACCGGGGAGCTGTTTTTT.

The rearrangement links TRBV15 to TRBJ2-1; no clear D gene. The CDR3 loop spans 14 amino acids. Germline V lookup: CDR1 LNHNV, CDR2 YYDKDF (reference sequence). The V end lost 3 bases, the J end lost 10 bases, and 16 bases lay between the germline ends. As DNA, the CDR3 is TGTGCCACCAGCAGCCGGATCGAGGCGATGGAGCAGTTCTTC. Translating gives CATSSRIEAMEQFF.

The chain combines TRBV7-2 with TRBJ2-2; 7 bases fit TRBD2. Germline V gene sequence: CDR1 SGHTA, CDR2 FQGNSA. The CDR3 sequence is 16 residues long. The trim removed 2 bases at V and 4 bases at J, leaving 7 bases unmatched. CDR3 sequence: CASSLSGARGTGELFF. The CDR3, as DNA: TGTGCCAGCAGCTTAAGCGGGGCTCGGGGCACCGGGGAGCTGTTTTTT.

Written as DNA, the CDR3 is TGCGCCAGCAGCACGACCCTAGCGGGAGGGTTGGACATTCAGTACTTC. This gives the protein CASSTTLAGGLDIQYF. The gene calls are TRBV5-1 and TRBJ2-4; 12 positions match TRBD2. Germline-derived CDR1 and CDR2 are SGHRS and YFSETQ. CDR3 length: 16 amino acids. V was clipped by 4 bases and J by 8 bases; unmatched bases: 10. Full variable domain (outside the CDR3, taken from reference TRBV5-1 and TRBJ2-4): KAGVTQTPRYLIKTRGQQVTLSCSPISGHRSVSWYQQTPGQGLQFLFEYFSETQRNKGNFPGRFSGRQFSNSRSEMNVSTLELGDSALYLCASSTTLAGGLDIQYFGAGTRLSVL.

The J gene is TRBJ2-3, the V gene TRBV4-2; perhaps TRBD1 as D (6 bases). The CDR3 extends over 19 amino acids. Between the trimmed V and J ends, which lost 0 bases and 0 bases, there was a span of 19 bases. Germline loops: CDR1 LGHNA, CDR2 YNFKEQ. CDR3 in amino acids: CASSQDLSWGPRSTDTQYF. CDR3 DNA: TGTGCCAGCAGCCAAGATCTTAGCTGGGGGCCAAGGAGCACAGATACGCAGTATTTT.

The gene calls are TRBV27 and TRBJ1-2; 8 positions agree with TRBD1. Germline CDR1 is MNHEY and CDR2 is SMNVEV (reference sequence). The V segment lost 8 bases and the J segment 7 bases; nucleotides outside the gene matches: 6. The CDR3 totals 12 residues. CDR3 DNA: TGTGCCAGCCCGACAGGGGAGTGTGGCTACACCTTC. Translation gives CASPTGECGYTF.